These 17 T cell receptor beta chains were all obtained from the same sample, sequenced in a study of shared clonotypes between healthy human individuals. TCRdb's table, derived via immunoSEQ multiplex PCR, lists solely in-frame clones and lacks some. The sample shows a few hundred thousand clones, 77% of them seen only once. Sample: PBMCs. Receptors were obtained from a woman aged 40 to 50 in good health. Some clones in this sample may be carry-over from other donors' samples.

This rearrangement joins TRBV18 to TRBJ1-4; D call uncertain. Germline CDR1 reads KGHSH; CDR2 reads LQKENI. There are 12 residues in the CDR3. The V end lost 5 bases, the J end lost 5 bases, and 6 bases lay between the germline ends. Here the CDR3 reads CASSADNEKLFF. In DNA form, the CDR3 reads TGTGCCAGCTCAGCCGACAATGAAAAACTGTTTTTT.

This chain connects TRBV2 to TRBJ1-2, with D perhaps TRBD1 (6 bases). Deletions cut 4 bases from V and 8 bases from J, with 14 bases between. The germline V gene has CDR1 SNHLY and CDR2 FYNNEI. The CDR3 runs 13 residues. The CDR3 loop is CASSVYRAEGYTF. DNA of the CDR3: TGTGCCAGCAGTGTCTACAGGGCTGAAGGCTACACCTTC.

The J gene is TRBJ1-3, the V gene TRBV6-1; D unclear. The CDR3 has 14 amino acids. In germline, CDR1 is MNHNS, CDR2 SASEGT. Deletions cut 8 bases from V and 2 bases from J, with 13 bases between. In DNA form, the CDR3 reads TGTGCCAGCTCGATAAGGGTGACTGGAAACACCATATATTTT. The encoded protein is CASSIRVTGNTIYF.

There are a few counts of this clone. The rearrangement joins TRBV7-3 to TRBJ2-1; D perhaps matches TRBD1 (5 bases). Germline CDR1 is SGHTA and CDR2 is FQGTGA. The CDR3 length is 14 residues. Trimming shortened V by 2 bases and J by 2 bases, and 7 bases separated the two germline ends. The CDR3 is CASSLSGTYNEQFF. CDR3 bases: TGTGCCAGCAGCTTATCAGGGACCTACAATGAGCAGTTCTTC.

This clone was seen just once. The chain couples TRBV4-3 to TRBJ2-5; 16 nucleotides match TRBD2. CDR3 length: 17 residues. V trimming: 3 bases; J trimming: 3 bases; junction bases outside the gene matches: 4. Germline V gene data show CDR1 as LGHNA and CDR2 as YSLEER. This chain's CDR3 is CASSQGLAGGMEETQYF. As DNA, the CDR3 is TGCGCCAGCAGCCAGGGACTAGCGGGAGGGATGGAAGAGACCCAGTACTTC.

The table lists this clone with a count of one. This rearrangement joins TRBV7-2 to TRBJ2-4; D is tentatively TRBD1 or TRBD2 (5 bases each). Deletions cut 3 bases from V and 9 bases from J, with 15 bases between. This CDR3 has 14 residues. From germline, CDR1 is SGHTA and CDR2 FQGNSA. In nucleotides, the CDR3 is TGTGCCAGCAGCTTCTTGACAGCGGTGGGCATTCAGTACTTC. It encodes CASSFLTAVGIQYF.

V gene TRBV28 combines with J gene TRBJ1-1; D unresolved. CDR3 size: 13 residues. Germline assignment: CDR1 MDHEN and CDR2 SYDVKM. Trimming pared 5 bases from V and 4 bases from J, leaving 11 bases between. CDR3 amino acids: CASSLLWPTEAFF. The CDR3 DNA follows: TGTGCCAGCAGTCTATTGTGGCCCACTGAAGCTTTCTTT.

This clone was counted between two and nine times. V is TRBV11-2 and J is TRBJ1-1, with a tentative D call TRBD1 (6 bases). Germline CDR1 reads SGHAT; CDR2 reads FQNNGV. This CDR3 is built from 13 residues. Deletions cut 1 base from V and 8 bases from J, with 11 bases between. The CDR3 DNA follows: TGTGCCAGCAGCTTAGCTGTGGGGACAGAAGCTTTCTTT. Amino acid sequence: CASSLAVGTEAFF.

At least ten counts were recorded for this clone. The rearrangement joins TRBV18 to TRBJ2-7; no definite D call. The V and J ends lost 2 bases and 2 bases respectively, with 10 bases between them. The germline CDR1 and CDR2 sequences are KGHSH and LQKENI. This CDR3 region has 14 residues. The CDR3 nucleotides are TGTGCCAGCTCACCAATTTCAAACCCCTACGAGCAGTACTTC. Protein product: CASSPISNPYEQYF.

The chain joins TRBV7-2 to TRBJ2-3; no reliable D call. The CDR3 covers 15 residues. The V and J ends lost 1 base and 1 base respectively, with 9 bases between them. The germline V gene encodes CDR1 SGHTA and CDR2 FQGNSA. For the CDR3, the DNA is TGTGCCAGCAGCTTAGGTTGGGCCCGCACAGATACGCAGTATTTT. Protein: CASSLGWARTDTQYF.

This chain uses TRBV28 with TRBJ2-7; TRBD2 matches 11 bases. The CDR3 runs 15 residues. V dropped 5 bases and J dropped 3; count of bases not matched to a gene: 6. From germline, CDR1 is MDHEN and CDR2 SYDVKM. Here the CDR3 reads CASSPGTSGLYEQYF. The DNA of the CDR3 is TGTGCCAGCAGTCCCGGGACTAGCGGACTCTACGAGCAGTACTTC. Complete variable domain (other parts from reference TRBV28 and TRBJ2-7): DVKVTQSSRYLVKRTGEKVFLECVQDMDHENMFWYRQDPGLGLRLIYFSYDVKMKEKGDIPEGYSVSREKKERFSLILESASTNQTSMYLCASSPGTSGLYEQYFGPGTRLTVT.

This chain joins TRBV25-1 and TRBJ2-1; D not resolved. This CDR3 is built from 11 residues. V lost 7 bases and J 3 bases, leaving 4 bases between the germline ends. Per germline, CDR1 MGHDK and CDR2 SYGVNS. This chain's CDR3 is CASKVYNEQFF. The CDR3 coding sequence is TGTGCCAGCAAGGTCTACAATGAGCAGTTCTTC.

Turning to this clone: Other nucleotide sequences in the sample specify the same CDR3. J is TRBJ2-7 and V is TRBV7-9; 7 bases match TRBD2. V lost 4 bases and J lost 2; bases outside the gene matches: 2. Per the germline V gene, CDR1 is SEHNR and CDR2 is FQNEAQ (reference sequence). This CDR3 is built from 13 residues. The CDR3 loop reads CASSSSGAYEQYF. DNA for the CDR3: TGTGCCAGCAGCTCCAGCGGGGCCTACGAGCAGTACTTC. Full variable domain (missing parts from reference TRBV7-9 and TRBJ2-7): DTGVSQNPRHKITKRGQNVTFRCDPISEHNRLYWYRQTLGQGPEFLTYFQNEAQLEKSRLLSDRFSAERPKGSFSTLEIQRTEQGDSAMYLCASSSSGAYEQYFGPGTRLTVT.

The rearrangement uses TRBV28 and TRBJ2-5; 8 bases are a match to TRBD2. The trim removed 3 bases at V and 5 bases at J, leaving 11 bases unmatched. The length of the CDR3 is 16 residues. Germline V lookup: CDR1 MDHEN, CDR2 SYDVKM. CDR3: CASSLGAGGGRETQYF. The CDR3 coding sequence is TGTGCCAGCAGTTTGGGTGCGGGAGGTGGGAGGGAGACCCAGTACTTC.

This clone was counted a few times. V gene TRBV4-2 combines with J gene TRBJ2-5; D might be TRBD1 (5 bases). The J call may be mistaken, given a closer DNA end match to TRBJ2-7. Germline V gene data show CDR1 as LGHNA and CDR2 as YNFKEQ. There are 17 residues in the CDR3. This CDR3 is CASSQEGPTEPTYEQYF. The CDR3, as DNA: TGTGCCAGCAGCCAAGAGGGGCCGACAGAGCCCACCTACGAGCAGTACTTC.

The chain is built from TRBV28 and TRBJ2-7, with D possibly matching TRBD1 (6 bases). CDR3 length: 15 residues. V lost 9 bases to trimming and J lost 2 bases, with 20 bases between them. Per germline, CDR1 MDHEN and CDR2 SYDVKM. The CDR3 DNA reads TGTGCCAGTGGGGGATCCGGGACACCTACCTACGAGCAGTACTTC. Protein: CASGGSGTPTYEQYF.

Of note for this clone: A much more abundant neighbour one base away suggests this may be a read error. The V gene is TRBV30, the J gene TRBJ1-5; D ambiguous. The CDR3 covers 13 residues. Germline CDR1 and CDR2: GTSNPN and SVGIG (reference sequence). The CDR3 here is CAWSVQSNQPEHF. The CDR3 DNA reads TGTGCCTGGAGTGTACAGAGCAATCAGCCCGAGCATTTT. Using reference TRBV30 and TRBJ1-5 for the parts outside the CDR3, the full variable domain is SQTIHQWPATLVQPVGSPLSLECTVEGTSNPNLYWYRQAAGRGLQLLFYSVGIGQISSEVPQNLSASRPQDRQFILSSKKLLLSDSGFYLCAWSVQSNQPEHFGDGTRLSIL.